Only a few counts were recorded for the clone carrying this T cell receptor (beta chain). Its specificity is not known. The junction departs from germline at one end; a sequencing error may be responsible. TCRdb itself ran the 5' RACE reads through MiXCR, one entry per CDR3 protein. The data show 58,000 or so distinct CDR3 sequences, approximately 30% seen once. The sample comes from a study of T-cell memory formation after mild COVID-19. General study findings and limits: That cross-reactive memory joined was suggested by some responding clones appearing in pre-infection memory.

Germline-derived CDR1 and CDR2 are SGHDT and YYEEEE. CDR3 size: 15 residues. The clonotype comes from a man aged 18 to 29 who had mild COVID-19 (a few samples of this study predate the infection). Cell type and time point are not known. The specimen sequenced was PBMCs or a T cell subset sorted from them (not recorded which). This chain connects TRBV5-6 to TRBJ1-1, with D possibly being TRBD1 (5 bases). The chain's CDR3 is CASSLEGYGTPAEAF. The CDR3, as DNA: TGTGCCAGCAGCTTGGAAGGGTACGGGACGCCGGCTGAAGCTTTT.